Below are 7 T cell receptor beta chains sequenced from a single sample in a study of cytomegalovirus exposure and HLA in healthy donors. Amplification used 60 Vbeta primers and 13 Jbeta primers. Method: immunoSEQ multiplex PCR; TCRdb's copy keeps in-frame clones and lacks some. This table has over 200,000 clones, about 89% appearing once. Material: PBMCs. The receptors stem from a woman younger than 35 in good health and CMV-seronegative.

This chain links TRBV11-2 with TRBJ2-1; 12 nucleotides match TRBD2. The CDR3 has 16 residues. Germline V CDR1 and CDR2: SGHAT, FQNNGV. Trimming at V came to 5 bases and at J to 4 bases, leaving 6 bases not matched to a gene. CDR3 bases: TGTGCCAGCAGCCCAGGACTAGCGGGACAATACAATGAGCAGTTCTTC. It codes for CASSPGLAGQYNEQFF.

The V call is TRBV5-1, the J call TRBJ1-1; TRBD1 matches at 8 bases. V lost 4 bases, J lost 5 bases, and 7 bases stayed unmatched. This CDR3 is built from 14 residues. Per germline, CDR1 SGHRS and CDR2 YFSETQ. The CDR3 coding sequence is TGCGCCAGCAGCACATACAGGGGGGGGACTGAAGCTTTCTTT. Translated, it gives CASSTYRGGTEAFF. Using reference TRBV5-1 and TRBJ1-1 for the parts outside the CDR3, the full variable domain is KAGVTQTPRYLIKTRGQQVTLSCSPISGHRSVSWYQQTPGQGLQFLFEYFSETQRNKGNFPGRFSGRQFSNSRSEMNVSTLELGDSALYLCASSTYRGGTEAFFGQGTRLTVV.

The chain carries TRBV7-6 and TRBJ1-1; no reliable D call. The CDR3 has 15 amino acids. Germline CDR1 is SGHVS and CDR2 is FNYEAQ. Trimming cost V 4 bases and J 0 bases, with 12 bases left between them. As DNA, the CDR3 is TGTGCCAGCAGCTCTTCCCACTATATGAACACTGAAGCTTTCTTT. Its translation: CASSSSHYMNTEAFF.

J is TRBJ2-7 and V is TRBV15, with D possibly matching TRBD1 (5 bases). With 1 base removed from V and 0 bases from J, the gap between germline ends came to 16 bases. The germline gives CDR1 LNHNV, CDR2 YYDKDF (reference sequence). The CDR3 loop spans 17 amino acids. The CDR3 DNA is TGTGCCACCAGCAGAGGGGGTTGGGGCATGGACTCCTACGAGCAGTACTTC. This sequence encodes CATSRGGWGMDSYEQYF.

The chain uses TRBV6-1 and TRBJ2-5, with TRBD2 as a possible D gene (7 bases). V was shortened by 8 bases and J by 4 bases, with 14 bases between the two germline ends. There are 13 residues in the CDR3. Germline V gene data show CDR1 as MNHNS and CDR2 as SASEGT. CDR3 sequence (DNA): TGTGCCAGCCTCGGGGGGCCGGCAGAGACCCAGTACTTC. Its translation: CASLGGPAETQYF.

The chain combines TRBV7-8 with TRBJ2-1, with no clear D. The CDR3 has 14 residues. Between the trimmed V and J ends, which lost 3 bases and 0 bases, there was a span of 6 bases. Germline assignment: CDR1 SGHVS and CDR2 FQNEAQ. CDR3 in amino acids: CASSFLSSYNEQFF. As DNA, the CDR3 is TGTGCCAGCAGCTTCCTGAGCTCCTACAATGAGCAGTTCTTC. Full variable domain (missing parts from reference TRBV7-8 and TRBJ2-1): GAGVSQSPRYKVAKRGQDVALRCDPISGHVSLFWYQQALGQGPEFLTYFQNEAQLDKSGLPSDRFFAERPEGSVSTLKIQRTQQEDSAVYLCASSFLSSYNEQFFGPGTRLTVL.

The chain links TRBV2 to TRBJ2-7, with 7 bases matching TRBD1. Germline CDR1 is SNHLY and CDR2 is FYNNEI. The CDR3 is 17 residues long. The CDR3 DNA reads TGTGCTTTCGTTCCTAGGGGGCGGGCCACAACTACCTACGAGCAGTACTTC. This translates into CAFVPRGRATTTYEQYF.